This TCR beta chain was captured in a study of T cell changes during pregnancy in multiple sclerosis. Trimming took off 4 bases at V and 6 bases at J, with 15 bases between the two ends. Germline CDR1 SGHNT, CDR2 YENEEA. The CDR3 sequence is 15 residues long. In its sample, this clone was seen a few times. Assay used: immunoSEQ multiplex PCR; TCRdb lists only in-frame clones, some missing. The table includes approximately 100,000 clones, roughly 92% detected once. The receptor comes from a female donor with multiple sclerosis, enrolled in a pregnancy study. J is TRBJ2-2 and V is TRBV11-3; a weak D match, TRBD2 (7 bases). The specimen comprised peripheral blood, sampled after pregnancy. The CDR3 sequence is CASSSNPGGPGELFF. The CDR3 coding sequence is TGTGCCAGCAGCTCCAATCCCGGGGGGCCCGGGGAGCTGTTTTTT.